This TCR beta chain was sequenced in a study of T cell responses to AZD1222 COVID-19 vaccine. The trim removed 4 bases at V and 0 bases at J, leaving 3 bases unmatched. This CDR3 spans 14 amino acids. Germline V gene lookup returns CDR1 SEHNR and CDR2 FQNEAQ (reference sequence). Libraries were prepared by immunoSEQ multiplex PCR; TCRdb keeps only in-frame clonotypes and omits some of them. The sample has 160,000 or so clones, over 75% seen once. This clone was observed once. Sequenced here: peripheral blood, sampled 28 days after the second AZD1222 dose. This sequence joins TRBV7-9 and TRBJ2-7; 7 bases align to TRBD1. The TCR comes from an adult who received the AZD1222 COVID-19 vaccine. As DNA, the CDR3 is TGTGCCAGCAGCTCGACAGGGAGCTCCTACGAGCAGTACTTC. Encoded protein: CASSSTGSSYEQYF.